Below are 23 T cell receptor beta chains sequenced from a single sample in a study of blood T cell repertoires in COVID-19. Only in-frame clones appear in the TCRdb table, and some are missing; sequencing was by immunoSEQ multiplex PCR. The sample carries roughly 190,000 clones, roughly 87% recorded once. The material sequenced was PBMCs or T cells enriched from blood (not recorded which). Every receptor here comes from a young woman who had recovered from COVID-19.

This sequence joins TRBV19 and TRBJ2-1; TRBD2 is a possible D gene (5 bases). Germline V lookup: CDR1 LNHDA, CDR2 SQIVND (reference sequence). V lost 4 bases and J 5 bases, leaving 15 bases between the germline ends. The CDR3 length is 15 residues. CDR3 DNA: TGTGCCAGTAGTACCGTGAGCCGGGATGACAATGAGCAGTTCTTC. Translation: CASSTVSRDDNEQFF. The whole variable domain, filled in from reference TRBV19 and TRBJ2-1, reads DGGITQSPKYLFRKEGQNVTLSCEQNLNHDAMYWYRQDPGQGLRLIYYSQIVNDFQKGDIAEGYSVSREKKESFPLTVTSAQKNPTAFYLCASSTVSRDDNEQFFGPGTRLTVL.

The chain has TRBV7-2 and TRBJ2-1; the match to TRBD2 covers 10 bases. Germline V gene lookup returns CDR1 SGHTA and CDR2 FQGNSA. CDR3 length: 15 amino acids. V lost 3 bases, J lost 6 bases, and 5 bases stayed unmatched. CDR3 nucleotide sequence: TGTGCCAGCAGCTTGAGCGGGAGGGCCTTCAATGAGCAGTTCTTC. Protein product: CASSLSGRAFNEQFF.

The CDR3 sequence: CASSGVPGANVLTF. The CDR3 region has the DNA TGTGCCAGCAGCGGAGTTCCTGGGGCCAACGTCCTGACTTTC. V usage is TRBV9 and J usage is TRBJ2-6; D gene unclear. With 3 bases removed from V and 2 bases from J, the gap between germline ends came to 6 bases. The CDR3 has 14 amino acids. The germline V gene encodes CDR1 SGDLS and CDR2 YYNGEE. Based on the CDR3 plus reference TRBV9 and TRBJ2-6, the full variable domain is DSGVTQTPKHLITATGQRVTLRCSPRSGDLSVYWYQQSLDQGLQFLIQYYNGEERAKGNILERFSAQQFPDLHSELNLSSLELGDSALYFCASSGVPGANVLTFGAGSRLTVL.

This clone appeared once. CDR3 sequence (DNA): TGTGCCAGCAGCCAAATAGACAGGGGAAACTATGGCTACACCTTC. Its translation is CASSQIDRGNYGYTF. The gene calls are TRBV3-1 (or the pseudogene TRBV3-2) and TRBJ1-2; 8 nucleotides line up with TRBD1. This CDR3 has 15 amino acids. After removal of 2 bases from V and 2 bases from J, the junction contained 4 bases not matched to a gene. In germline, CDR1 is LGHDT, CDR2 YNNKEL (reference sequence).

The V gene is TRBV6-5, the J gene TRBJ1-1, with D possibly matching TRBD1 (6 bases). The ends were cut back, 5 bases at V and 4 bases at J, with 11 bases in the middle. CDR1 is MNHEY and CDR2 is SVGAGI in the germline V gene. This CDR3 is built from 13 residues. CDR3 sequence (DNA): TGTGCCAGCAGTCGCAGGGGAGTCACTGAAGCTTTCTTT. Translating it yields CASSRRGVTEAFF.

This chain links TRBV27 with TRBJ2-7; the match to TRBD1 covers 8 bases. Losses at the gene ends were 8 bases for V and 3 bases for J; bases not matched to a gene: 6. CDR3 size: 13 residues. Looked up from germline, CDR1 is MNHEY and CDR2 is SMNVEV (reference sequence). The CDR3 loop reads CASRRTGNYEQYF. As DNA, the CDR3 is TGTGCCAGCCGGAGGACAGGGAACTACGAGCAGTACTTC.

This clone was observed a handful of times. CDR3 residues: CASSLVPSGGSGELFF. DNA of the CDR3: TGTGCCAGCAGCTTAGTCCCCTCAGGGGGCTCCGGGGAGCTGTTTTTT. The chain uses TRBV7-2 and TRBJ2-2, with 8 bases that match TRBD1. V was clipped by 1 base and J by 6 bases; unmatched bases: 7. The CDR3 is 16 residues long. Germline CDR1 SGHTA, CDR2 FQGNSA.

CDR3 sequence reads: CASGSTGRDYGYTF. For the CDR3, the DNA is TGTGCCAGCGGGTCGACAGGGCGAGACTATGGCTACACCTTC. V is TRBV6-5 and J is TRBJ1-2, with TRBD1 matching 7 bases. There are 14 residues in the CDR3. J was trimmed by 3 bases and V by 8 bases; bases with no gene match: 9. Germline V lookup: CDR1 MNHEY, CDR2 SVGAGI.

The chain joins TRBV28 to TRBJ1-1; a weak D match, TRBD1 (6 bases). The CDR3 has 13 residues. Germline CDR1 is MDHEN and CDR2 is SYDVKM. The ends were cut back, 5 bases at V and 4 bases at J, with 11 bases in the middle. The CDR3 region is CASSTDSLTEAFF. CDR3 in DNA: TGTGCCAGCAGTACGGACAGCCTCACTGAAGCTTTCTTT.

The V gene is TRBV27, the J gene TRBJ1-2, with D perhaps matching TRBD1 (5 bases). Germline lookup yields CDR1 MNHEY and CDR2 SMNVEV (reference sequence). Trimming stripped 6 bases from V and 3 bases from J, with 8 bases between. The length of the CDR3 is 12 residues. Written as DNA, the CDR3 is TGTGCCAGCAGGGCGGGGCACTATGGCTACACCTTC. It yields the protein CASRAGHYGYTF.

The chain links TRBV6-5 to TRBJ1-1, with a possible D match to TRBD1 (6 bases). From germline, CDR1 is MNHEY and CDR2 SVGAGI. This CDR3 has 14 residues. V was shortened by 5 bases and J by 6 bases, with 16 bases between the two germline ends. The CDR3 sequence is CASSKDSRWSEAFF. The CDR3, as DNA: TGTGCCAGCAGTAAGGACAGTCGATGGTCTGAAGCTTTCTTT.

The chain recombines TRBV12-3 or TRBV12-4 with TRBJ2-7, with D possibly TRBD2 on 6 matching bases. CDR3 length: 13 residues. The V and J ends lost 1 base and 6 bases respectively, with 10 bases between them. The CDR3 region is CASSLGGGGEQYF. In DNA, the CDR3 is TGTGCCAGCAGTTTAGGGGGAGGAGGCGAGCAGTACTTC.

This clone was seen repeatedly, ten times or more. The chain is built from TRBV30 and TRBJ2-2; TRBD2 aligns across 12 bases. Unmatched junction bases numbered 3, after V lost 1 base and J lost 3 bases. The germline gives CDR1 GTSNPN, CDR2 SVGIG (reference sequence). The CDR3 runs 16 residues. CDR3 residues: CAWSDRLAGDTGELFF. DNA of the CDR3: TGTGCCTGGAGTGACCGACTAGCGGGGGACACCGGGGAGCTGTTTTTT. Complete variable domain (other parts from reference TRBV30 and TRBJ2-2): SQTIHQWPATLVQPVGSPLSLECTVEGTSNPNLYWYRQAAGRGLQLLFYSVGIGQISSEVPQNLSASRPQDRQFILSSKKLLLSDSGFYLCAWSDRLAGDTGELFFGEGSRLTVL.

This clone was detected only a few times. CDR3: CASSQDASGSGANVLTF. CDR3 coding DNA: TGTGCCAGCAGCCAAGATGCTTCGGGTAGTGGGGCCAACGTCCTGACTTTC. The chain couples TRBV3-1 (or the pseudogene TRBV3-2) to TRBJ2-6, with D uncertain. This CDR3 contains 17 residues. Trimming stripped 0 bases from V and 3 bases from J, with 12 bases between. Germline lookup yields CDR1 LGHDT and CDR2 YNNKEL (reference sequence).

This clone was counted between two and nine times. The chain is built from TRBV7-9 and TRBJ1-6, with TRBD1 matching over 7 bases. The CDR3 spans 16 residues. V was clipped by 4 bases and J by 1 base; unmatched bases: 4. The germline V gene encodes CDR1 SEHNR and CDR2 FQNEAQ (reference sequence). For the CDR3, the DNA is TGTGCCAGCAGCTCCGACAGGGATTCCTATAATTCACCCCTCCACTTT. Its translation is CASSSDRDSYNSPLHF.

J is TRBJ2-7 and V is TRBV9; 12 bases line up with TRBD1. With 4 bases clipped from V and 7 bases from J, the junction kept 9 bases outside the gene matches. This CDR3 has 15 residues. Germline CDR1 is SGDLS and CDR2 is YYNGEE. CDR3 coding DNA: TGTGCCAGCAGCCCCGGGGGACAGGGGGCTCTGGAGCAGTACTTC. This gives the protein CASSPGGQGALEQYF.

V and J are TRBV28 and TRBJ1-6; 7 bases agree with TRBD1. V gave up 5 bases and J gave up 6 bases; unmatched junction bases: 4. This CDR3 comprises 14 residues. Germline assignment: CDR1 MDHEN and CDR2 SYDVKM. CDR3 coding DNA: TGTGCCAGCAGTCTAGGGACAGTTAATTCACCCCTCCACTTT. Protein: CASSLGTVNSPLHF.

The chain links TRBV5-4 to TRBJ2-1; D is possibly TRBD2 (5 bases). CDR3 length equals 15 residues. V lost 4 bases and J 0 bases, leaving 11 bases between the germline ends. The germline gives CDR1 SGHNT, CDR2 YYREEE (reference sequence). The CDR3 nucleotides are TGTGCCAGCAGCGTCGACGGGGACTCCTACAATGAGCAGTTCTTC. Amino acids: CASSVDGDSYNEQFF. Together with reference TRBV5-4 and TRBJ2-1, the CDR3 gives the full variable domain: ETGVTQSPTHLIKTRGQQVTLRCSSQSGHNTVSWYQQALGQGPQFIFQYYREEENGRGNFPPRFSGLQFPNYSSELNVNALELDDSALYLCASSVDGDSYNEQFFGPGTRLTVL.

The chain recombines TRBV6-5 with TRBJ2-7; TRBD1 aligns across 8 bases. Trimming removed 0 bases from V and 7 bases from J; junction bases left unmatched: 11. The CDR3 is made up of 16 amino acids. The germline CDR1 and CDR2 sequences are MNHEY and SVGAGI. The CDR3, as DNA: TGTGCCAGCAGTTACTCCCCCAGGCAGGGGGCGGGGGAGCAGTACTTC. Its protein product is CASSYSPRQGAGEQYF.

V usage is TRBV6-5 and J usage is TRBJ1-2; no definite D call. CDR3 length: 13 residues. The germline CDR1 and CDR2 sequences are MNHEY and SVGAGI. V lost 0 bases and J lost 6, with 8 bases in between. DNA of the CDR3: TGTGCCAGCAGTTACTCAAACTCCGATGGCTACACCTTC. This sequence encodes CASSYSNSDGYTF.

The count of this clone is one. The genes are TRBV29-1 and TRBJ2-3; tentative D call: TRBD1 (6 bases). V shed 3 bases and J shed 3 bases, with 22 bases lying between them. This CDR3 contains 17 residues. Germline V gene lookup returns CDR1 SQVTM and CDR2 ANQGSEA. CDR3 sequence reads: CSVEVSRDTRITDTQYF. CDR3 bases: TGCAGCGTTGAGGTCTCTCGGGACACGAGGATAACAGATACGCAGTATTTT.

The J gene is TRBJ2-7, the V gene TRBV27; D might be TRBD1 (6 bases). The CDR3 sequence is 14 residues long. Trimming shortened V by 2 bases and J by 7 bases, and 15 bases separated the two germline ends. From germline, CDR1 is MNHEY and CDR2 SMNVEV (reference sequence). The CDR3 DNA follows: TGTGCCAGCAGTTTACAACAGGGTTTTGGGGAGCAGTACTTC. It translates to CASSLQQGFGEQYF.

CDR3 sequence reads: CASSPRVAENTGELFF. As DNA, the CDR3 is TGCGCCAGCAGCCCCCGGGTAGCGGAGAACACCGGGGAGCTGTTTTTT. The chain couples TRBV4-3 to TRBJ2-2; a possible D gene is TRBD2 (6 bases). This CDR3 spans 16 amino acids. The germline V and J ends were trimmed by 4 bases and 1 base, with 13 bases remaining between them. Germline CDR1 and CDR2: LGHNA and YSLEER.